A selection of T cell receptor beta chains follows, all from one sample in a study of blood T cell repertoires in COVID-19. Clones were sequenced by immunoSEQ multiplex PCR, and TCRdb holds only the in-frame ones, with some missing. The repertoire consists of some 220,000 clones, with around nine tenths occurring once and the leading ten covering roughly 0.79%. Sample: peripheral blood. These receptors were collected from a young man with COVID-19, enrolled during active disease. CDR3s include the opening cysteine and the closing phenylalanine or tryptophan. D genes are given only for firm matches. Clone size is given for some rows only: seen once, a few or many times, or a class if the clone is expanded.

clone_size: few
v_call: TRBV6-2/TRBV6-3
j_call: TRBJ1-1
d_call: NA
cdr3_aa: CASSYYSRLTPWSTEAFF
cdr3_nt: TGTGCCAGCAGTTACTACTCGCGGCTGACTCCCTGGTCTACTGAAGCTTTCTTT

clone_size: once
v_call: TRBV6-4
j_call: TRBJ1-1
d_call: TRBD1
cdr3_aa: CASSRGQGPNTEAFF
cdr3_nt: TGTGCCAGCAGCCGCGGACAGGGGCCGAACACTGAAGCTTTCTTT

clone_size: NA
v_call: TRBV6-5
j_call: TRBJ1-2
d_call: TRBD1
cdr3_aa: CASRNWDSLINGYTF
cdr3_nt: TGTGCCAGCAGGAATTGGGACAGTCTGATCAATGGCTACACCTTC

clone_size: NA
v_call: TRBV3-1/TRBV3-2
j_call: TRBJ1-1
d_call: NA
cdr3_aa: CASSQDRAGRKAFF
cdr3_nt: TGTGCCAGCAGCCAAGACAGGGCAGGCCGCAAAGCTTTCTTT

clone_size: NA
v_call: TRBV24-1
j_call: TRBJ1-1
d_call: NA
cdr3_aa: CATSDLIRYLVEAFF
cdr3_nt: TGTGCCACCAGTGATTTGATCAGGTATTTGGTAGAAGCTTTCTTT

clone_size: few
v_call: TRBV7-9
j_call: TRBJ1-1
d_call: TRBD1
cdr3_aa: CASSPRTGEYTEAFF
cdr3_nt: TGTGCCAGCAGCCCCCGGACAGGGGAGTACACTGAAGCTTTCTTT

clone_size: NA
v_call: TRBV11-2
j_call: TRBJ1-1
d_call: NA
cdr3_aa: CASSLDRGTEAFF
cdr3_nt: TGTGCCAGCAGCTTAGACAGGGGAACTGAAGCTTTCTTT

clone_size: NA
v_call: TRBV10-3
j_call: TRBJ1-5
d_call: TRBD1
cdr3_aa: CAIRGTETNQPQHF
cdr3_nt: TGTGCCATCAGGGGGACAGAAACCAATCAGCCCCAGCATTTT

clone_size: NA
v_call: TRBV2
j_call: TRBJ2-3
d_call: NA
cdr3_aa: CASREEWAVSTDTQYF
cdr3_nt: TGTGCCAGCAGGGAGGAATGGGCGGTTAGCACAGATACGCAGTATTTT

clone_size: NA
v_call: TRBV30
j_call: TRBJ2-7
d_call: TRBD2
cdr3_aa: CAWAGLAGGPQGSYEQYF
cdr3_nt: TGTGCCTGGGCTGGACTAGCGGGGGGGCCTCAAGGATCCTACGAGCAGTACTTC

clone_size: NA
v_call: TRBV6-5
j_call: TRBJ2-3
d_call: NA
cdr3_aa: CASRPQAGADTQYF
cdr3_nt: TGTGCCAGCAGACCACAGGCAGGGGCAGATACGCAGTATTTT

clone_size: NA
v_call: TRBV11-3
j_call: TRBJ1-1
d_call: NA
cdr3_aa: CASSEDSTNTEAFF
cdr3_nt: TGTGCCAGCAGCGAGGACAGTACGAACACTGAAGCTTTCTTT

clone_size: NA
v_call: TRBV5-1
j_call: TRBJ1-6
d_call: NA
cdr3_aa: CASSLGQQNSPLHF
cdr3_nt: TGCGCCAGCAGCTTGGGACAGCAAAATTCACCCCTCCACTTT

clone_size: NA
v_call: TRBV7-9
j_call: TRBJ2-7
d_call: TRBD2
cdr3_aa: CASSLGGRSGGSRYEQYF
cdr3_nt: TGTGCCAGCAGCTTGGGAGGTCGTAGCGGGGGGTCCCGGTACGAGCAGTACTTC

clone_size: NA
v_call: TRBV18
j_call: TRBJ1-5
d_call: NA
cdr3_aa: CASSPRQGDQPQHF
cdr3_nt: TGTGCCAGCTCACCTCGGCAGGGCGATCAGCCCCAGCATTTT

clone_size: NA
v_call: TRBV6-5
j_call: TRBJ2-7
d_call: NA
cdr3_aa: CASSYSNGGDYEQYF
cdr3_nt: TGTGCCAGCAGTTACTCTAACGGGGGTGACTACGAGCAGTACTTC

clone_size: NA
v_call: TRBV18
j_call: TRBJ2-5
d_call: NA
cdr3_aa: CASSPTGVRETQYF
cdr3_nt: TGTGCCAGCTCACCAACGGGGGTTCGAGAGACCCAGTACTTC

clone_size: NA
v_call: TRBV6-5
j_call: TRBJ2-5
d_call: TRBD2
cdr3_aa: CASSYGRGGLETQYF
cdr3_nt: TGTGCCAGCAGTTACGGTCGGGGGGGGTTAGAGACCCAGTACTTC

clone_size: NA
v_call: TRBV10-3
j_call: TRBJ2-5
d_call: TRBD2
cdr3_aa: CAISGLAGKETQYF
cdr3_nt: TGTGCCATCAGTGGACTAGCGGGGAAGGAGACCCAGTACTTC

clone_size: NA
v_call: TRBV6-5
j_call: TRBJ2-3
d_call: NA
cdr3_aa: CASTQRGGSTDTQYF
cdr3_nt: TGTGCCAGCACCCAAAGGGGGGGATCCACAGATACGCAGTATTTT

clone_size: NA
v_call: TRBV28
j_call: TRBJ2-7
d_call: TRBD1
cdr3_aa: CASSLPGQVNSYEQYF
cdr3_nt: TGTGCCAGCAGTTTACCCGGACAGGTTAACTCCTACGAGCAGTACTTC

clone_size: NA
v_call: TRBV14
j_call: TRBJ1-1
d_call: TRBD1
cdr3_aa: CASSQDVGQGARAFF
cdr3_nt: TGTGCCAGCAGCCAAGACGTCGGACAGGGGGCGAGGGCTTTCTTT

clone_size: once
v_call: TRBV2
j_call: TRBJ1-6
d_call: NA
cdr3_aa: CGSLLLNSYNSPLHF
cdr3_nt: TGTGGCTCCCTTTTGCTAAACTCCTATAATTCACCCCTCCACTTT

clone_size: once
v_call: TRBV7-9
j_call: TRBJ2-7
d_call: NA
cdr3_aa: CASVQGAEQYF
cdr3_nt: TGTGCCAGCGTGCAAGGGGCCGAGCAGTACTTC

clone_size: NA
v_call: TRBV11-3
j_call: TRBJ2-2
d_call: NA
cdr3_aa: CASSRGGRGLRSGELFF
cdr3_nt: TGTGCCAGCAGCAGGGGTGGAAGGGGTTTAAGGAGCGGGGAGCTGTTTTTT

clone_size: NA
v_call: TRBV3-1/TRBV3-2
j_call: TRBJ2-1
d_call: TRBD2
cdr3_aa: CASRFGGKLNNEQFF
cdr3_nt: TGTGCCAGCAGGTTCGGGGGGAAGCTGAACAATGAGCAGTTCTTC

clone_size: NA
v_call: TRBV2
j_call: TRBJ2-2
d_call: NA
cdr3_aa: CASSGRVNTGELFF
cdr3_nt: TGTGCCAGCAGTGGCAGGGTGAACACCGGGGAGCTGTTTTTT

clone_size: NA
v_call: TRBV7-6
j_call: TRBJ2-1
d_call: TRBD2
cdr3_aa: CASSFLAGATSYNEQFF
cdr3_nt: TGTGCCAGCAGCTTCCTAGCGGGGGCCACCTCCTACAATGAGCAGTTCTTC

clone_size: once
v_call: TRBV2
j_call: TRBJ2-5
d_call: TRBD2
cdr3_aa: CASRSLRLAGETQYF
cdr3_nt: TGTGCCAGCAGGTCTTTACGACTAGCAGGGGAGACCCAGTACTTC

clone_size: NA
v_call: TRBV6-1
j_call: TRBJ1-4
d_call: TRBD1
cdr3_aa: CASSEGQGDGKLFF
cdr3_nt: TGTGCCAGCAGTGAAGGACAGGGGGACGGAAAACTGTTTTTT

clone_size: NA
v_call: TRBV7-2
j_call: TRBJ2-7
d_call: TRBD2
cdr3_aa: CASTWTGLAGAYYEQYF
cdr3_nt: TGTGCCAGCACCTGGACGGGACTAGCGGGGGCCTACTACGAGCAGTACTTC

clone_size: NA
v_call: TRBV5-4
j_call: TRBJ1-2
d_call: NA
cdr3_aa: CASSSTATNYGYTF
cdr3_nt: TGTGCCAGCAGCTCGACAGCCACTAACTATGGCTACACCTTC

clone_size: NA
v_call: TRBV12-3/TRBV12-4
j_call: TRBJ1-2
d_call: NA
cdr3_aa: CASSGDWGDGYTF
cdr3_nt: TGTGCCAGCAGTGGGGACTGGGGGGATGGCTACACCTTC

clone_size: NA
v_call: TRBV4-1
j_call: TRBJ1-4
d_call: TRBD1
cdr3_aa: CASSFQSGQQNEKLFF
cdr3_nt: TGCGCCAGCAGCTTCCAATCGGGACAGCAAAATGAAAAACTGTTTTTT

clone_size: once
v_call: TRBV9
j_call: TRBJ1-2
d_call: NA
cdr3_aa: CASSAYSGQYGYTF
cdr3_nt: TGTGCCAGCAGCGCCTACTCAGGACAGTATGGCTACACCTTC

clone_size: NA
v_call: TRBV24-1
j_call: TRBJ2-5
d_call: TRBD2
cdr3_aa: CATSDFAGGQETQYF
cdr3_nt: TGTGCCACCAGTGATTTTGCGGGGGGCCAAGAGACCCAGTACTTC

clone_size: NA
v_call: TRBV6-1
j_call: TRBJ2-3
d_call: NA
cdr3_aa: CASSEAPGTPTDTQYF
cdr3_nt: TGTGCCAGCAGTGAAGCGCCTGGGACTCCCACAGATACGCAGTATTTT

clone_size: NA
v_call: TRBV7-2
j_call: TRBJ1-2
d_call: TRBD1
cdr3_aa: CASSRDRELNYGYTF
cdr3_nt: TGTGCCAGCAGCCGGGACAGGGAACTTAACTATGGCTACACCTTC

clone_size: NA
v_call: TRBV11-2
j_call: TRBJ2-5
d_call: TRBD2
cdr3_aa: CASSLGGGGLETQYF
cdr3_nt: TGTGCCAGCAGCTTAGGGGGCGGGGGATTGGAGACCCAGTACTTC

clone_size: NA
v_call: TRBV7-9
j_call: TRBJ1-1
d_call: NA
cdr3_aa: CASSQTTGPPEAFF
cdr3_nt: TGTGCCAGCAGCCAGACGACAGGTCCGCCTGAAGCTTTCTTT

clone_size: NA
v_call: TRBV9
j_call: TRBJ2-1
d_call: NA
cdr3_aa: CASSASYNEQFF
cdr3_nt: TGTGCCAGCAGCGCCTCTTACAATGAGCAGTTCTTC

clone_size: once
v_call: TRBV23-1
j_call: TRBJ2-4
d_call: TRBD1
cdr3_aa: CASSRDRKNIQYF
cdr3_nt: TGCGCCAGCAGTCGGGACAGGAAAAACATTCAGTACTTC

clone_size: once
v_call: TRBV6-5
j_call: TRBJ2-7
d_call: TRBD1
cdr3_aa: CAISDRGDEQYF
cdr3_nt: TGTGCCATTTCGGACAGGGGGGACGAGCAGTACTTC

clone_size: NA
v_call: TRBV6-5
j_call: TRBJ1-2
d_call: NA
cdr3_aa: CASIPRGKGQGYTF
cdr3_nt: TGTGCCAGCATCCCCCGGGGGAAGGGTCAAGGCTACACCTTC

clone_size: NA
v_call: TRBV27
j_call: TRBJ1-1
d_call: NA
cdr3_aa: CASSSGFGEATEAFF
cdr3_nt: TGTGCCAGCAGTTCTGGGTTCGGGGAGGCCACTGAAGCTTTCTTT

clone_size: NA
v_call: TRBV6-6
j_call: TRBJ1-1
d_call: TRBD1
cdr3_aa: CASSSTGSLHTEAFF
cdr3_nt: TGTGCCAGCAGTTCGACAGGGAGCCTCCACACTGAAGCTTTCTTT

clone_size: NA
v_call: TRBV6-5
j_call: TRBJ1-4
d_call: NA
cdr3_aa: CASSPTATNEKLFF
cdr3_nt: TGTGCCAGCAGTCCCACAGCAACTAATGAAAAACTGTTTTTT

clone_size: NA
v_call: TRBV7-6
j_call: TRBJ2-1
d_call: TRBD2
cdr3_aa: CASGSGGAVYNEQFF
cdr3_nt: TGTGCCAGCGGGTCGGGGGGGGCTGTCTACAATGAGCAGTTCTTC

clone_size: NA
v_call: TRBV11-2
j_call: TRBJ1-3
d_call: NA
cdr3_aa: CASRSPRDSGNTIYF
cdr3_nt: TGTGCCAGCAGGTCCCCCAGGGACTCTGGAAACACCATATATTTT